The clone carrying this TCR beta chain appeared once. No antigen is known for it. CDR1 is MGHRA, CDR2 YSYEKL, per germline. The J segment lost 6 bases and the V segment lost 1 base, leaving 14 bases of the junction unmatched. The CDR3 is 19 amino acids. The data were taken from a study of monozygotic twins with cystic fibrosis. General study points: J usage was most co-twin-similar in 8 of 16 pairs, V in 13. Clonality was generally low (median around 0.01), higher in the most severe patients. In this small cohort, shared CDR3 numbers showed no association with age, concordance or disease severity.

Some clones are missing from TCRdb's copy, which holds only in-frame ones; the method was immunoSEQ multiplex PCR. The data hold about 20,000 clones, with approximately 96% observed a single time. This TCR came from a woman in her thirties with cystic fibrosis. The V gene is TRBV4-1, the J gene TRBJ2-1; 11 positions match TRBD2. Sequencing input: blood. CDR3 protein: CASSQVVPLAGGLPNEQFF. In DNA, the CDR3 is TGCGCCAGCAGCCAAGTTGTCCCGCTAGCGGGGGGTCTTCCCAATGAGCAGTTCTTC.